Below are 16 T cell receptor beta chains sequenced from a single sample in a study of identical twins. A single record per CDR3 protein comes from TCRdb applying MiXCR to the 5' RACE reads. The table lists under 350,000 distinct CDR3 sequences, 8% to 9.5% of them singletons. The same sample was also studied in work on yellow fever vaccine responses in identical twins.

The sample was CD8+ T cells sorted from blood. Every receptor here comes from a woman under 30 in good health.

This clonotype was seen many times. The V call is TRBV20-1, the J call TRBJ1-1; TRBD1 is a possible D gene (5 bases). The ends were cut back, 1 base at V and 2 bases at J, with 11 bases in the middle. Germline lookup yields CDR1 DFQATT and CDR2 SNEGSKA (reference sequence). The CDR3 has 14 residues. The DNA of the CDR3 is TGCAGTGCTAGAGCTCGGACACTCAACACTGAAGCTTTCTTT. This gives the protein CSARARTLNTEAFF.

In its sample, this clonotype was seen many times. The chain joins TRBV20-1 to TRBJ1-5; D ambiguous. V lost 0 bases to trimming and J lost 0 bases, with 15 bases between them. This CDR3 is 17 amino acids long. CDR1 and CDR2 (germline): DFQATT, SNEGSKA (reference sequence). The CDR3 loop is CSARDQFTAYSNQPQHF. The CDR3 DNA sequence: TGCAGTGCTAGAGATCAATTTACAGCATATAGCAATCAGCCCCAGCATTTT.

This clonotype was recorded many times. This chain uses TRBV5-1 with TRBJ1-1; D unresolved. Germline V gene data show CDR1 as SGHRS and CDR2 as YFSETQ. CDR3 length: 15 residues. V gave up 0 bases and J gave up 0 bases, with 9 bases separating them. Written as DNA, the CDR3 is TGCGCCAGCAGCTTGGCGGGGTCACTGAACACTGAAGCTTTCTTT. This translates into CASSLAGSLNTEAFF.

The V gene is TRBV2, the J gene TRBJ2-3, with 9 bases lining up with TRBD1. Germline CDR1 and CDR2: SNHLY and FYNNEI. Trimming took 6 bases from V and 6 from J; bases not matched to a gene: 10. The CDR3 runs 15 residues. This CDR3 reads CASSSGTGSRDTQYF. The DNA for the CDR3 is TGTGCCAGCAGCTCCGGGACAGGGAGCAGGGATACGCAGTATTTT.

This clonotype was counted between two and nine times. The rearrangement links TRBV27 to TRBJ2-1; 12 bases fit TRBD2. The CDR3 spans 19 residues. The ends lost 0 bases at V and 6 bases at J; junction bases unmatched: 12. The V gene's germline CDR1 is MNHEY and CDR2 SMNVEV (reference sequence). CDR3 in DNA: TGTGCCAGCAGTTTATCGTCGCTAGCGGGAGGGCCATGGGGCAATGAGCAGTTCTTC. Encoded protein: CASSLSSLAGGPWGNEQFF.

The sample holds many counts of this clonotype. V usage is TRBV7-9 and J usage is TRBJ2-2; 8 bases align to TRBD1. The CDR3 covers 16 residues. Germline values: CDR1 SEHNR, CDR2 FQNEAQ (reference sequence). J lost 1 base, V lost 5 bases, and 6 bases had no gene match. CDR3 residues: CASSLTGTGNTGELFF. CDR3 nucleotides: TGTGCCAGCAGCCTAACCGGGACAGGGAACACCGGGGAGCTGTTTTTT.

This clonotype came up many times. The chain recombines TRBV6-2 or TRBV6-3 with TRBJ2-1, with TRBD2 matching 10 bases. Germline V CDR1 and CDR2: MNHEY, SVGEGT. After removal of 0 bases from V and 8 bases from J, the junction contained 22 bases not matched to a gene. The CDR3 is 21 amino acids. The CDR3 nucleotides read TGTGCCAGCAGTTACTCACAGCTAGCGGGAGACCCCCTTATCGGGATCCATGAGCAGTTCTTC. This sequence encodes CASSYSQLAGDPLIGIHEQFF.

The genes are TRBV7-8 and TRBJ2-3; 15 nucleotides align to TRBD2. Germline lookup yields CDR1 SGHVS and CDR2 FQNEAQ. The V segment lost 3 bases and the J segment 4 bases; nucleotides outside the gene matches: 8. The CDR3 loop spans 18 amino acids. The CDR3 is CASSFGLAGGIPPDTQYF. CDR3 DNA: TGTGCCAGCAGCTTCGGACTAGCGGGGGGGATCCCCCCAGATACGCAGTATTTT. Complete variable domain (other parts from reference TRBV7-8 and TRBJ2-3): GAGVSQSPRYKVAKRGQDVALRCDPISGHVSLFWYQQALGQGPEFLTYFQNEAQLDKSGLPSDRFFAERPEGSVSTLKIQRTQQEDSAVYLCASSFGLAGGIPPDTQYFGPGTRLTVL.

The V and J genes are TRBV3-1 and TRBJ2-3, with 13 positions matching TRBD2. CDR1 is LGHDT and CDR2 is YNNKEL in the germline V gene (reference sequence). The CDR3 is 18 amino acids. The CDR3 DNA reads TGTACCCGCTGCCGACCTCGGACTAGCGGGAGAGACCCAGATACGCAGTATTTT. It specifies CTRCRPRTSGRDPDTQYF.

This clonotype has just a few counts. The V and J genes are TRBV5-5 and TRBJ2-7, with 11 bases fitting TRBD2. The trim removed 5 bases at V and 3 bases at J, leaving 10 bases unmatched. This CDR3 contains 16 residues. Germline values: CDR1 SGHKS, CDR2 YYEKEE (reference sequence). CDR3 region: CASSPSSGGSLYEQYF. The CDR3 DNA reads as TGTGCCAGCAGTCCCTCTAGCGGGGGGTCTCTCTACGAGCAGTACTTC. Filled out from reference TRBV5-5 and TRBJ2-7, the complete variable domain reads DAGVTQSPTHLIKTRGQQVTLRCSPISGHKSVSWYQQVLGQGPQFIFQYYEKEERGRGNFPDRFSARQFPNYSSELNVNALLLGDSALYLCASSPSSGGSLYEQYFGPGTRLTVT.

This clonotype has only a few counts. The chain recombines TRBV4-3 with TRBJ2-7, with 8 positions matching TRBD1. CDR3 length equals 14 residues. The germline V gene encodes CDR1 LGHNA and CDR2 YSLEER. J gave up 5 bases and V 3 bases, and 6 bases lay outside the gene matches. The CDR3 nucleotides read TGCGCCAGCAGCCATCGGACAGGGACCGACGAGCAGTACTTC. Protein product: CASSHRTGTDEQYF.

The chain carries TRBV7-2 and TRBJ2-4, with D hard to call. In germline, CDR1 is SGHTA, CDR2 FQGNSA. This CDR3 contains 13 residues. V dropped 2 bases and J dropped 4 bases, with 6 bases sitting between them. The CDR3 DNA reads TGTGCCAGCAGCTTACCCCAGAAAAACATTCAGTACTTC. Translation: CASSLPQKNIQYF.

This clonotype was counted at least ten times. This chain links TRBV6-2 or TRBV6-3 with TRBJ1-5; the D is unclear. From germline, CDR1 is MNHEY and CDR2 SVGEGT. Between the trimmed V and J ends, which lost 6 bases and 6 bases, there was a span of 9 bases. The CDR3 has 12 amino acids. CDR3 in DNA: TGTGCCAGCAGACCCGACGGTCAGCCCCAGCATTTT. This translates into CASRPDGQPQHF.

The V call is TRBV29-1, the J call TRBJ2-7; no firm D call. This CDR3 is 11 amino acids long. In germline, CDR1 is SQVTM, CDR2 ANQGSEA. V was cut by 4 bases and J by 5 bases, with 9 bases left in between. The CDR3 DNA is TGCAGCGTTGTAGCACATGACGAGCAGTACTTC. Translated, it gives CSVVAHDEQYF.

In this sample, this clonotype turned up a few times. V and J are TRBV6-5 and TRBJ2-5; D might be TRBD1 or TRBD2, each matching 6 bases. This CDR3 contains 14 residues. The V end was cut by 0 bases, the J end by 6 bases, with 11 bases between. From germline, CDR1 is MNHEY and CDR2 SVGAGI. CDR3 DNA sequence: TGTGCCAGCAGTTACTCGAGGGGGGCCCAGACCCAGTACTTC. Translated, it gives CASSYSRGAQTQYF.

This chain links TRBV20-1 with TRBJ2-5; 11 nucleotides agree with TRBD2. The CDR3 is made up of 15 amino acids. Germline assignment: CDR1 DFQATT and CDR2 SNEGSKA (reference sequence). The ends lost 6 bases at V and 3 bases at J; junction bases unmatched: 9. The CDR3 nucleotides are TGCAGTGCGGAAATGGGACTAGCGGCCAAAGAGACCCAGTACTTC. As protein: CSAEMGLAAKETQYF.